This T cell receptor (beta chain) was obtained from a study of cytomegalovirus exposure and HLA in healthy donors. In the study overall: An analysis done earlier identified 120 million or so unique TCR beta sequences from roughly 190 million T cells.

Germline loops: CDR1 KGHSH, CDR2 LQKENI. The CDR3 is made up of 13 amino acids. V was pared by 0 bases and J by 9 bases, with 12 bases between. The study's findings and limits: A few CMV-associated chains proved CMV antigen-specific in vitro. The only immune exposure information that was available was CMV serostatus. Later on, a genetic analysis was performed. It linked a missense variant in DCLRE1C with V- and J-gene trimming of TCR beta.

PCR involved 60 Vbeta and 13 Jbeta primers. Only in-frame clones appear in the TCRdb table, and some are missing; sequencing was by immunoSEQ multiplex PCR. The table records some 130,000 clones, roughly three quarters of them present only once. In regard to this clone: Antigen: not known.

Source material: PBMCs. The receptor's source is a man between 25 and 39 years old in good health and CMV-seronegative. The V call is TRBV18, the J call TRBJ2-7, with D possibly matching TRBD2 (5 bases). The CDR3: CASSPPVAPAQYF. The CDR3 DNA sequence: TGTGCCAGCTCACCACCGGTAGCGCCGGCGCAGTACTTC.